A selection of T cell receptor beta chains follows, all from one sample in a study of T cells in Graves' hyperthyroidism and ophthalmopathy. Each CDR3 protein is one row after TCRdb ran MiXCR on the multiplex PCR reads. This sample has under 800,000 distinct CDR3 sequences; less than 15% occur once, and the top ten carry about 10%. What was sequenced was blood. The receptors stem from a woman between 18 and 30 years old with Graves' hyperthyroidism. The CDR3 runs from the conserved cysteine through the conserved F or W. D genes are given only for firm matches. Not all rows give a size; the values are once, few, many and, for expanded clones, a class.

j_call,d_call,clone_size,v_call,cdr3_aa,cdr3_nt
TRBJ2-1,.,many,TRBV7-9,CASSLGIGNPNEQFF,TGTGCCAGCAGCTTAGGAATAGGGAACCCCAATGAGCAGTTCTTC
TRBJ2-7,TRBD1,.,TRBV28,CASSLTTGALGEQYF,TGTGCCAGCAGCTTGACCACAGGGGCCCTCGGCGAGCAGTACTTC
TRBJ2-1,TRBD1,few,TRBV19,CASDLGGAEQFF,TGTGCCAGCGACCTAGGGGGCGCTGAGCAGTTCTTC
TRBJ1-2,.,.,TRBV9,CASSGKTLRPEDSVNYGYTF,TGTGCCAGCAGCGGAAAAACGCTACGACCCGAGGACAGCGTAAACTATGGCTACACCTTC
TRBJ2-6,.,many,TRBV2,CASRDGSSGANVLTF,TGTGCCAGCAGAGACGGAAGCTCTGGGGCCAACGTCCTGACTTTC
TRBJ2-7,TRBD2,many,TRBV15,CASRTSGNYEQYF,TGTGCCTCTCGGACTAGCGGAAACTACGAGCAGTACTTC
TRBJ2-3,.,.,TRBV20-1,CSAPSAPQVPDTQYF,TGCAGTGCTCCCTCCGCGCCCCAGGTCCCCGATACGCAGTATTTT
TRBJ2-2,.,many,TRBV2,CASSGGDLWENTGELFF,TGTGCCAGCAGTGGGGGGGACCTTTGGGAGAACACCGGGGAGCTGTTTTTT
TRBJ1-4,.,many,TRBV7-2,CASSTPRGDRSEKLFF,TGTGCCAGCAGCACACCCCGAGGGGATAGGAGTGAAAAACTGTTTTTT
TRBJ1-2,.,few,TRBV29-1,CSVGGANGYTF,TGCAGCGTTGGGGGGGCGAATGGCTACACCTTC
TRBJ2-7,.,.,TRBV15,CATSPRGVVEDYEQYF,TGTGCCACCAGCCCCCGAGGAGTCGTTGAAGACTACGAGCAGTACTTC
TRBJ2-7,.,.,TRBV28,CASQPQGTHEQYF,TGTGCCAGTCAACCCCAGGGTACCCACGAGCAGTACTTC
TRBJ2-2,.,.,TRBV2,CASRKRSRNTGELFF,TGTGCCAGCAGAAAACGGTCCAGGAACACCGGGGAGCTGTTTTTT
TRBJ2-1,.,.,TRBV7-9,CASSSPVTPGLPGVYNEQFF,TGTGCCAGCAGCTCCCCGGTAACCCCCGGACTACCCGGGGTCTACAATGAGCAGTTCTTC
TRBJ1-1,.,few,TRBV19,CASSMAQGETEAFF,TGTGCCAGTAGTATGGCGCAGGGAGAGACTGAAGCTTTCTTT
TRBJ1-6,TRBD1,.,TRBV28,CASSDRGTANSPLHF,TGTGCCAGCAGTGACCGCGGGACAGCTAATTCACCCCTCCACTTT
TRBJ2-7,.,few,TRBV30,CAWSVPPFYEQYF,TGTGCCTGGAGTGTACCTCCTTTTTACGAGCAGTACTTC
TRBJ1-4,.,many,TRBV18,CASSPGSPTNEKLFF,TGTGCCAGCTCACCTGGATCTCCAACTAATGAAAAACTGTTTTTT
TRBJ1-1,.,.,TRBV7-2,CASSGRTVTEAFF,TGTGCCAGCAGCGGACGAACCGTCACTGAAGCTTTCTTT
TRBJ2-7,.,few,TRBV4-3,CASSQDRTFDSYEQYF,TGCGCCAGCAGCCAAGATCGGACCTTCGACTCCTACGAGCAGTACTTC
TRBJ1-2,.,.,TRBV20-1,CSASPPGRGDGYTF,TGCAGTGCTAGCCCCCCCGGGAGAGGAGATGGCTACACCTTC
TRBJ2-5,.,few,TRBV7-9,CASSLEQGSLETQYF,TGTGCCAGCAGCTTAGAGCAGGGGTCTTTAGAGACCCAGTACTTC
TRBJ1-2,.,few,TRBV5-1,CASSGGTARYGYTF,TGCGCCAGCAGCGGCGGGACTGCCCGCTATGGCTACACCTTC
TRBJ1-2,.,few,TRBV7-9,CASSLAIGAHYGYTF,TGTGCCAGCAGCTTAGCGATAGGCGCTCACTATGGCTACACCTTC
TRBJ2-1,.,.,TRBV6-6,CASSYSILYNEQFF,TGTGCCAGCAGTTACTCGATCCTCTACAATGAGCAGTTCTTC
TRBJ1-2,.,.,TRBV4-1,CASSQGMRRVKVGYTF,TGCGCCAGCAGCCAAGGAATGCGCAGGGTGAAGGTTGGCTACACCTTC
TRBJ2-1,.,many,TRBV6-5,CASVPGWGYNEQFF,TGTGCCAGCGTCCCAGGGTGGGGATACAATGAGCAGTTCTTC
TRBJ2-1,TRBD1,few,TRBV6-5,CASSYAGTGVNEQFF,TGTGCCAGCAGTTATGCCGGGACAGGGGTCAATGAGCAGTTCTTC
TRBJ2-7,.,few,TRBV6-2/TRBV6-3,CASSSGTLGTYEQYF,TGTGCCAGCAGTTCGGGCACCCTGGGGACCTACGAGCAGTACTTC